This TCR gamma chain emerged from a study of human gamma delta and Vdelta1 T cells. Germline V gene lookup returns CDR1 GITISATS and CDR2 ISYDGTV (reference sequence). With V trimmed by 3 bases and J by 11 bases, 10 bases remained unmatched. The CDR3 runs 12 residues. TCRdb reran clone calling via CATT on the PCR reads. The sample has almost 3,000 gamma-chain clones, roughly 5.2% seen once. This clone appeared a few times. Sequencing was carried out using naive CD27+ Vdelta1 gamma-delta T cells from blood. The chain links TRGV9 to TRGJ1 or TRGJ2. The source is a human donor in good health. CDR3 sequence: CALWECQEEKLF. The CDR3 DNA is TGTGCCTTGTGGGAGTGTCAGGAGGAGAAACTCTTT.